The 7 T cell receptor beta chains presented below share a single source sample, sequenced in a study of cytomegalovirus exposure and HLA in healthy donors. TCRdb's copy holds only in-frame clones and misses some; the assay was immunoSEQ multiplex PCR. The data show tens of thousands of clones, with approximately 93% seen just once and less than 4% held by the top ten. The sample comprised PBMCs. These receptors were collected from a woman aged 25 to 39 in good health and CMV-seronegative.

The chain employs TRBV4-3 and TRBJ1-6; TRBD1 agrees at 7 bases. V shed 0 bases, J shed 10 bases, and the junction held 9 bases outside the gene matches. The CDR3 contains 16 residues. Looked up from germline, CDR1 is LGHNA and CDR2 is YSLEER. CDR3 nucleotides: TGCGCCAGCAGCCAAGACTTTCTAGGGGGCAAGTCACCCCTCCACTTT. It codes for CASSQDFLGGKSPLHF.

This clone was seen just once. The chain combines TRBV28 with TRBJ2-5; 10 nucleotides match TRBD2. Unmatched junction bases numbered 6, after V lost 6 bases and J lost 5 bases. This CDR3 has 14 residues. CDR1 MDHEN and CDR2 SYDVKM come from the germline V gene. The CDR3 region has the DNA TGTGCCAGCAGCCTAGCGGGAGTTTTCGAGACCCAGTACTTC. Translated, it gives CASSLAGVFETQYF.

The gene calls are TRBV9 and TRBJ1-4; D ambiguous. CDR3 length equals 16 residues. CDR1 is SGDLS, CDR2 YYNGEE, per germline. The germline V and J ends were trimmed by 0 bases and 4 bases, with 13 bases remaining between them. The CDR3: CASSVGGGVFNEKLFF. The CDR3 nucleotides read TGTGCCAGCAGCGTAGGTGGAGGAGTTTTTAATGAAAAACTGTTTTTT.

The chain couples TRBV27 to TRBJ1-1; D might be TRBD1 (6 bases). Between the trimmed V and J ends, which lost 6 bases and 1 base, there was a span of 12 bases. The CDR3 contains 14 residues. Looked up from germline, CDR1 is MNHEY and CDR2 is SMNVEV (reference sequence). The CDR3 DNA reads as TGTGCCAGCAGGAGTACAGGGCCGAACACTGAAGCTTTCTTT. It codes for CASRSTGPNTEAFF.

This chain links TRBV6-5 with TRBJ2-1; D remains unclear. The CDR3 sequence is 13 residues long. V was trimmed by 5 bases and J by 4 bases, leaving 9 bases between them. Germline V gene data show CDR1 as MNHEY and CDR2 as SVGAGI. CDR3 sequence: CASSAARYNEQFF. In DNA, the CDR3 is TGTGCCAGCAGTGCGGCCCGTTACAATGAGCAGTTCTTC.

The chain is built from TRBV5-1 and TRBJ2-5, with TRBD1 matching 7 bases. The V segment lost 6 bases and the J segment 5 bases; nucleotides outside the gene matches: 7. The CDR3 has 13 residues. CDR1 SGHRS and CDR2 YFSETQ come from the germline V gene. CDR3 coding DNA: TGCGCCAGCACAGGGGGTGTAACGGAGACCCAGTACTTC. Amino acids: CASTGGVTETQYF.

V gene TRBV5-1 combines with J gene TRBJ2-5, with TRBD2 matching over 10 bases. Matching the DNA end better, TRBJ2-7 makes the J call doubtful. The CDR3 runs 16 residues. The V gene's germline CDR1 is SGHRS and CDR2 YFSETQ. Written as DNA, the CDR3 is TGCGCCAGCAGCTGGGCTAGCGGGGGACAGTCCTACGAGCAGTACTTC. As protein: CASSWASGGQSYEQYF.